This TCR beta chain was captured by sequencing in a study of response to subunit inactivated influenza vaccine (dated by TCRdb to 2016 to 2018). At the level of the whole study: Deep quantitative T cell receptor repertoire profiling was used in the study to track responses to a trivalent subunit inactivated influenza vaccine.

CDR3 length: 13 amino acids, cysteine to phenylalanine. Here the CDR3 DNA is all that survives: 39 bases in frame from base 1. CDR1 and CDR2, looked up from the germline V gene, are SQVTM and ANQGSEA. V sheds 3 bases and J sheds 10 bases, leaving 13 bases between their ends. The library was prepared using RT-PCR. The instrument was an Illumina HiSeq 2500. Clones were called with MiXCR by TCRdb after fastp trimmed the public reads at Q25, and only in-frame beta chains were retained. Merged by CDR3 protein, the rows form single entries marked with the most common genes and DNA. The sample data list under 850,000 distinct CDR3 sequences, and about 18% of these were observed just once. 11% of the sample lies in the top ten. Points the paper makes about the study in general: The authors proposed that each seasonal influenza vaccination may bring in only a limited number of new T cells.

This clonotype was observed a handful of times. It has no known antigen specificity. Within one base of it there is no much larger clone, and no base qualities were kept. The material sequenced was PBMCs from blood, taken about 5 days after vaccination. The receptor's source is a man over 45 who received an inactivated influenza vaccine. Donor details come from another sample of the same person, matched by shared clones. Recombination linked TRBV29-1 to TRBJ1-6; a tentative D call is TRBD1 (6 bases match). The DNA sequence follows: TGCAGCGTTGAGGGACAAGCGGGATCACCCCTCCACTTT. Its amino acids are CSVEGQAGSPLHF.